This T cell receptor beta chain was captured in a study of blood T cell repertoires in COVID-19. Participants in the exposed group had met a COVID-19 case in the 2 weeks before joining the study. As originally analysed: Reference gene primers were amplified, and this amplification served to estimate nucleated cell counts. TCRdb's table, derived via immunoSEQ multiplex PCR, lists solely in-frame clones and lacks some. Clone size and V and J calls were adopted from that table, with D and trimming inferred from the DNA. The profile shows about 140,000 clones, over 80% of them singletons. The CDR3 is 13 amino acids. With 4 bases removed from V and 3 bases from J, the gap between germline ends came to 9 bases. Germline V gene sequence: CDR1 LGHDT, CDR2 YNNKEL (reference sequence).

The chain joins TRBV3-1 (or the pseudogene TRBV3-2) to TRBJ1-1, with D unresolved. This sequence was found in a man aged 70 or older who had been exposed to COVID-19. Source material: PBMCs or T cells enriched from blood (not recorded which). The CDR3 loop reads CASSPFGDTEAFF. CDR3 DNA: TGTGCCAGCAGCCCCTTCGGGGACACTGAAGCTTTCTTT.